Below are 17 T cell receptor beta chains sequenced from a single sample in a study of OX40 agonist ivuxolimab in advanced cancers. Sequenced by immunoSEQ multiplex PCR; TCRdb stores in-frame clones only, minus some. The data hold approximately 82,000 clones, with 80% to 90% observed a single time. Sample: CD4+ or CD8+ T cells sorted from blood, taken in a trial of the OX40 agonist ivuxolimab. These receptors originate from an adult with an advanced solid tumor such as melanoma, head and neck, liver or kidney cancer.

This clone turned up a few times. This chain joins TRBV6-5 and TRBJ2-4; D unclear. Germline V lookup: CDR1 MNHEY, CDR2 SVGAGI. CDR3 length: 15 residues. V lost 6 bases and J lost 3, with 15 bases in between. CDR3 sequence (DNA): TGTGCCAGCAGCTTGAAGTCCCTGGGCAAAAACATTCAGTACTTC. Residues: CASSLKSLGKNIQYF.

The rearrangement links TRBV7-2 to TRBJ2-7; the D gene is possibly TRBD1 (7 bases). CDR1 and CDR2 from the germline V gene are SGHTA and FQGNSA. The CDR3 contains 14 residues. The V end was cut by 2 bases, the J end by 4 bases, with 12 bases between. The CDR3, as DNA: TGTGCCAGCAGCTTAAGCCAGGGGGGATACGAGCAGTACTTC. Translated: CASSLSQGGYEQYF.

This clone has just one count. The genes are TRBV11-2 and TRBJ2-7; 15 nucleotides agree with TRBD2. Looked up from germline, CDR1 is SGHAT and CDR2 is FQNNGV. J lost 4 bases, V lost 5 bases, and 6 bases had no gene match. The CDR3 runs to 16 residues. This CDR3 reads CASSPRTSGRGYEQYF. The CDR3 DNA follows: TGTGCCAGCAGCCCCCGGACTAGCGGGAGGGGTTACGAGCAGTACTTC. The whole variable domain, filled in from reference TRBV11-2 and TRBJ2-7, reads EAGVAQSPRYKIIEKRQSVAFWCNPISGHATLYWYQQILGQGPKLLIQFQNNGVVDDSQLPKDRFSAERLKGVDSTLKIQPAKLEDSAVYLCASSPRTSGRGYEQYFGPGTRLTVT.

CDR3 sequence: CAWTDGQGNQPQHF. The CDR3 coding sequence is TGTGCCTGGACTGACGGACAGGGCAATCAGCCCCAGCATTTT. The chain uses TRBV30 and TRBJ1-5; 7 bases align to TRBD1. With 4 bases clipped from V and 2 bases from J, the junction kept 5 bases outside the gene matches. Germline CDR1 is GTSNPN and CDR2 is SVGIG (reference sequence). The CDR3 totals 14 residues.

V is TRBV19 and J is TRBJ1-3; no reliable D call. The CDR3 contains 15 residues. The germline CDR1 and CDR2 sequences are LNHDA and SQIVND (reference sequence). Trimming removed 7 bases at V and 0 bases at J, with 13 bases between. For the CDR3, the DNA is TGTGCCAGTATCTCCTCACTTAGCTCTGGAAACACCATATATTTT. It is translated as CASISSLSSGNTIYF.

As for this clone: The sample has other DNA sequences that encode this CDR3 too. The rearrangement joins TRBV28 to TRBJ1-1, with D unresolved. The CDR3 is 13 amino acids. V lost 8 bases and J lost 0, with 10 bases in between. The germline V gene has CDR1 MDHEN and CDR2 SYDVKM. CDR3 protein: CASWGLVNTEAFF. In DNA form, the CDR3 reads TGTGCCAGCTGGGGTTTGGTGAACACTGAAGCTTTCTTT.

This chain connects TRBV7-2 to TRBJ2-7; a possible D gene is TRBD2 (5 bases). Per the germline V gene, CDR1 is SGHTA and CDR2 is FQGNSA. Trimming took 0 bases from V and 2 from J, leaving 14 bases between them. This CDR3 is 16 amino acids long. The CDR3 DNA is TGTGCCAGCAGCTTAGCGCTCCAGGCCGGGGCCTACGAGCAGTACTTC. Encoded protein: CASSLALQAGAYEQYF.

The V and J genes are TRBV2 and TRBJ2-3, with TRBD2 matching 13 bases. J lost 6 bases, V lost 7 bases, and 10 bases had no gene match. Per the germline V gene, CDR1 is SNHLY and CDR2 is FYNNEI. The CDR3 totals 16 residues. This CDR3 is CASKGGLAGDLDTQYF. CDR3 coding DNA: TGTGCCAGCAAGGGCGGACTAGCGGGAGATCTGGATACGCAGTATTTT.

The chain carries TRBV12-2 and TRBJ2-3; the DNA was not used to check the table's D call, TRBD2. TRBV12-2 has pseudogene status. The CDR3 is 16 amino acids. CDR3 residues: CASRLAVRLVTDTQYF. Written as DNA, the CDR3 is TGTGCAAGTCGCTTAGCGGTGCGTCTAGTCACAGATACGCAGTATTTT.

The rearrangement joins TRBV18 to TRBJ1-5, with 7 positions matching TRBD1. The CDR3 length is 13 residues. V dropped 4 bases and J dropped 5; count of bases not matched to a gene: 2. Germline CDR1 and CDR2: KGHSH and LQKENI. The CDR3 nucleotides are TGTGCCAGCTCACTAGACAGGGATCAGCCCCAGCATTTT. The encoded protein is CASSLDRDQPQHF.

The chain employs TRBV2 and TRBJ1-2, with D possibly being TRBD1 (5 bases). The CDR3 has 15 amino acids. CDR1 and CDR2 from the germline V gene are SNHLY and FYNNEI. Trimming stripped 8 bases from V and 7 bases from J, with 23 bases between. The CDR3 loop is CASDSGGGTVSGYTF. For the CDR3, the DNA is TGTGCCAGCGATTCTGGTGGGGGGACTGTTTCTGGCTACACCTTC. Variable domain in full (rest from reference TRBV2 and TRBJ1-2): EPEVTQTPSHQVTQMGQEVILRCVPISNHLYFYWYRQILGQKVEFLVSFYNNEISEKSEIFDDQFSVERPDGSNFTLKIRSTKLEDSAMYFCASDSGGGTVSGYTFGSGTRLTVV.

The chain joins TRBV21-1 to TRBJ2-1; the table's D gene call, TRBD2, was not cross checked with the DNA. TRBV21-1 is tagged as a pseudogene. This CDR3 contains 20 residues. CDR3 sequence reads: CASNEPWGLAGAFIHNEQFF. In DNA form, the CDR3 reads TGTGCCAGCAACGAACCTTGGGGACTAGCGGGAGCTTTTATCCACAATGAGCAGTTCTTC.

This clone occurred a few times. The V call is TRBV19, the J call TRBJ2-1, with 12 bases identical to TRBD1. This CDR3 is 16 amino acids long. Per the germline V gene, CDR1 is LNHDA and CDR2 is SQIVND (reference sequence). J was trimmed by 10 bases and V by 4 bases; bases with no gene match: 11. The CDR3 sequence: CASSNPGQGASREQFF. The DNA of the CDR3 is TGTGCCAGTAGTAATCCGGGACAGGGGGCCTCAAGGGAGCAGTTCTTC.

The chain combines TRBV6-5 with TRBJ1-1; no reliable D call. The germline CDR1 and CDR2 sequences are MNHEY and SVGAGI. This CDR3 spans 15 amino acids. Trimming removed 6 bases at V and 0 bases at J, with 14 bases between. Written as DNA, the CDR3 is TGTGCCAGCAGCCGGACGACGGAAGTGAACACTGAAGCTTTCTTT. It is translated as CASSRTTEVNTEAFF.

As DNA, the CDR3 is TGTGCCAGCAGCTTAGAGCGGGTTTTCACAGATACGCAGTATTTT. Translated: CASSLERVFTDTQYF. V is TRBV7-2 and J is TRBJ2-3; possibly TRBD2 for D (6 bases). Trimming stripped 1 base from V and 2 bases from J, with 10 bases between. CDR1 and CDR2 (germline): SGHTA, FQGNSA. This CDR3 spans 15 amino acids.

This chain connects TRBV19 to TRBJ1-3, with D possibly being TRBD1 (6 bases). The CDR3 sequence is 15 residues long. V lost 3 bases, J lost 0 bases, and 9 bases lay in between. Germline V gene sequence: CDR1 LNHDA, CDR2 SQIVND (reference sequence). The CDR3: CASSITGHSGNTIYF. In DNA, the CDR3 is TGTGCCAGTAGTATTACAGGGCACTCTGGAAACACCATATATTTT. The complete variable domain, with remaining parts taken from reference TRBV19 and TRBJ1-3, reads DGGITQSPKYLFRKEGQNVTLSCEQNLNHDAMYWYRQDPGQGLRLIYYSQIVNDFQKGDIAEGYSVSREKKESFPLTVTSAQKNPTAFYLCASSITGHSGNTIYFGEGSWLTVV.

The rearrangement joins TRBV27 to TRBJ2-7; D gene unclear. The CDR3 has 15 residues. The V and J ends lost 4 bases and 1 base respectively, with 14 bases between them. Germline CDR1 reads MNHEY; CDR2 reads SMNVEV (reference sequence). CDR3 sequence: CASSYRGVRSYEQYF. The CDR3 DNA reads as TGTGCCAGCAGTTACCGCGGCGTTAGGTCCTACGAGCAGTACTTC.